This TCR beta chain was captured in a study of cytomegalovirus exposure and HLA in healthy donors (dated by TCRdb to about 2017). In terms of the full investigation: An earlier analysis of some 500 of the donors reported about 250 Gb of sequence data and 117 million unique TCR beta sequences from around 200 million T cells. Roughly 290 gigabases of sequencing data and around 90 million unique TCR sequences made up an early release that covered 640 HLA-typed donors. Among the roughly 400 genotyped donors, approximately 82% belonged to the genetic ancestry cluster associated with self-reported Caucasian donors. The study was designed to test whether signatures of past pathogen exposure could be identified by cataloging public T cell receptors. The study profiled the T cell repertoires of hundreds of subjects by immunosequencing and related them to cytomegalovirus serostatus. Along with the roughly 670-subject first cohort, a separate validation cohort of approximately 110 different subjects was used. To predict cytomegalovirus infection status, the study combined high-throughput TCR immunosequencing, statistical association of individual TCRs with disease status, and machine learning. To study patterns of TCR occurrence, a later analysis re-analyzed previously published TCR beta repertoires from around 670 donors and added high-resolution HLA genotyping. The later analysis used no new phenotypic data to find candidate immune exposures, relying instead on TCR beta sequences and their occurrence across donors. An earlier analysis of roughly 580 of the donors used high-throughput TCR beta sequencing to judge whether each TCR beta V gene segment behaved as functional or pseudogenic. Donor age, sex, ethnicity and CMV serostatus were collected together with the repertoire data. In a later genetic analysis, genome-wide SNP genotypes for about three fifths of the roughly 670 donors were used, and that subset was treated as a discovery cohort. Every repertoire in the discovery cohort had been generated on one and the same sequencing platform. Class I and class II HLA loci were covered by the typing at four-digit resolution. Typing coverage differed by locus: A, B, C, DRB1 and DQB1 were typed in roughly 620-630 donors, DQA1 in around 500, DPA1 in around 610, and DPB1 in around 440. A few DR-DQ haplotypes were treated as single units for association and clustering because of strong linkage in the cohort. On average, roughly 250,000 unique TCR beta nucleotide sequences were sequenced per donor among 300 to 500 genotyped donors of the cohort, with approximately 18% of those sequences being non-productive.

Comments on this clone: Its binding antigen is unknown. No base quality values were provided; no much bigger clone lies one nucleotide off.

The cohort was made up of several hundred healthy bone marrow donors. Cohort members were all nominally healthy when sampled, although unrecorded immune exposures were likely present. The donor was CMV seronegative and belonged to the group of over 350 seronegative cohort members. Every donor gave a peripheral blood sample, and the peripheral blood mononuclear cells from that sample were used for TCR beta sequencing. The Qiagen DNeasy Blood Extraction Kit was used to extract genomic DNA from the blood cell samples. What the study reported, not specific to this receptor: Assigning TCR associations to individual alleles was difficult when HLA alleles, especially DR and DQ, strongly co-occurred. Most TCR sequences were seen in very few donors, while some public TCRs were found in many individuals. The only immune exposure information available for the cohort was CMV serostatus. The classifier was reported to diagnose cytomegalovirus status with high specificity and sensitivity in both the original and validation cohorts. Some IMGT-functional V segments, including TRBV6-2 and TRBV6-3, could not be told apart with the 87-base-pair reads, so those segments were excluded. Because counts were too low, seventeen rarely observed V segments, including chromosome 9 orphons, were excluded from the earlier analysis of 587 of the donors. Broadly in line with IMGT annotations, most TCR beta V segments showed up in productive rearrangements about 87% or about 30% of the time in an earlier analysis of 587 of the donors. In a later analysis, around 17,000 TCR beta sequences were associated with specific HLA alleles at a false discovery rate of 0.05. V-gene and J-gene trimming of TCR beta chains was associated with a missense DCLRE1C variant in a later genetic analysis, and the association was replicated in an independent cohort. In vitro tests confirmed that a few of the cytomegalovirus-associated TCR beta chains recognize cytomegalovirus antigens. Most CMV-associated TCR beta chains appeared to be HLA-restricted in a later analysis, and the HLA associations seemed to be driven largely by CMV exposure. Compared with equally common non-associated chains, HLA-associated TCR beta chains in a later analysis were more clonally expanded and had lower generation probabilities. A cluster of highly shared sequence variants was judged likely to represent a technical artifact of the sequencing pipeline. It was suggested by the authors that the approach could potentially be generalized to other disease states and immunological phenotypes. Several of the top co-occurrence clusters appeared to be linked to parvovirus B19, influenza, CMV and Epstein-Barr virus, according to a later analysis. This cohort had only TCR beta chains sequenced, and the lack of alpha or paired-chain data limited which features could be detected. A further reported finding was that TCR beta sequences accurately predicted the HLA-A and HLA-B alleles for most subjects in the first cohort. The presence/absence analyses assumed that sequencing depth was roughly uniform across donors, and that assumption may not be true. Because HLA typing was unavailable for some donors at each locus, only the typed subset was used in association tests. In a later genetic analysis, fewer N-insertions in productive TCRs were reported among donors in an Asian-associated ancestry cluster than the approximately 630-donor mean. A later analysis found that TCR association rates varied across HLA loci, with DRB1 alleles showing the most associated TCRs and HLA-C alleles the fewest. Correlated functional status among segregating V segments might reflect linkage disequilibrium, but an unknown experimental factor could not be ruled out. The study listed 170 or so TCR beta chains as associated with cytomegalovirus.

Library preparation employed the immunoSEQ multiplex PCR assay. For the multiplex PCR, a mixture combining 60 forward primers for TCR Vbeta segments and 13 reverse primers for TCR Jbeta segments was used. Amplification of the CDR3 region of rearranged TCR beta genes was performed with a multiplex PCR assay on genomic DNA. The Illumina HiSeq System was used to sequence the amplified TCR beta libraries as 87-base-pair reads. The authors processed their data as follows. A later analysis counted approximately 84 million unique TCR beta chains across the 670 or so repertoires, and 9.5 million to 11 million of these chains were shared by at least two donors. Raw reads were error-corrected and collapsed into unique sequences with a nearest-neighbor algorithm that merged closely related sequences to remove PCR and sequencing errors. Alignment of CDR3 sequences to IMGT reference sequences was used to assign V, D and J gene segments. For a sequence to be retained, at least a six-nucleotide match to both a V gene segment and a J gene segment was required. A rearrangement was called productive if the CDR3 had no stop codons and remained in frame with V and J, and every other rearrangement was called non-productive. Following IMGT convention, CDR3 was defined as the stretch from the second conserved V-encoded cysteine up to the conserved J-encoded phenylalanine. In an earlier analysis of more than 550 of the donors, sequences lacking an unambiguous match to a single V gene segment were excluded. In an earlier analysis of 587 of the donors, V segments were called functional above 56.7% productive rearrangements and were called segregating when the between-donor standard deviation exceeded 5%. A statistical classification framework was developed to diagnose cytomegalovirus status using the catalog of TCR beta chain sequences. V and J gene assignment, in a later analysis, came from comparing TCR nucleotide sequences with IMGT/GENE-DB human TR gene sequences. In a later analysis, CDR3 sequences and most-parsimonious VDJ recombination scenarios were assigned using the TCRdist pipeline. A later analysis defined each TCR beta chain by its CDR3 amino acid sequence plus V-gene family, and excluded reads lacking a unique V-gene family. In a later analysis, 500 to 700 highly shared, low-generation-probability nucleotide sequences were removed to address suspected cross-contamination and a sequencing artifact. A later analysis calculated a clonal expansion index for each public chain from normalized within-repertoire ranks of inferred template counts. Generation probabilities in a later analysis came from a VDJ recombination model fitted to out-of-frame rearrangements, and those results were checked against IGoR. In a later analysis, TCR-TCR, TCR-HLA and TCR-CMV co-occurrence was scored with hypergeometric tests, and a repertoire-size bias correction was applied to TCR pairs. To estimate false discovery rates, a later analysis permuted the HLA or CMV assignments 20 times. A later analysis grouped co-occurring TCRs with DBSCAN, adding TCRdist sequence similarity when clustering within HLA-allele-positive subsets. For co-occurrence clustering, repertoires with fewer than 30,000 or more than 120,000 public chains were excluded, along with five repertoires with anomalous nucleotide sharing. TCRdb took over this immuneACCESS table, retaining in-frame rearrangements with V and J assigned. Such tables are incomplete; in checked studies, under half of the missing clones stem from an unresolved V gene, and the remainder is unexplained. The V and J calls and the clone size are those of that table, but D and trimming were determined from the DNA. Here the sample has over 130,000 clones; around 90% occur a single time. Roughly 0.5% of the sample comes from the top ten.

For this chain, trimming is 6 bases at the V end and 8 bases at the J end, and the number of junction bases without a gene match is 9. The CDR3 spans 14 residues, from the cysteine through the phenylalanine. The retained sequence is limited to the CDR3, 42 bases, with the frame set at the first base. Based on the germline V gene, the CDR1 and CDR2 sequences are MNHEY and SVGAGI. The receptor was derived from a woman aged 40 to 49 in good health and CMV-seronegative. The specimen was PBMCs. The rearranged chain carries TRBV6-5 and TRBJ1-4; 7 middle bases align to TRBD1. The CDR3 region: CASRNDRVGEKLFF. The nucleotides read TGTGCCAGCAGAAACGACAGGGTTGGGGAAAAACTGTTTTTT.